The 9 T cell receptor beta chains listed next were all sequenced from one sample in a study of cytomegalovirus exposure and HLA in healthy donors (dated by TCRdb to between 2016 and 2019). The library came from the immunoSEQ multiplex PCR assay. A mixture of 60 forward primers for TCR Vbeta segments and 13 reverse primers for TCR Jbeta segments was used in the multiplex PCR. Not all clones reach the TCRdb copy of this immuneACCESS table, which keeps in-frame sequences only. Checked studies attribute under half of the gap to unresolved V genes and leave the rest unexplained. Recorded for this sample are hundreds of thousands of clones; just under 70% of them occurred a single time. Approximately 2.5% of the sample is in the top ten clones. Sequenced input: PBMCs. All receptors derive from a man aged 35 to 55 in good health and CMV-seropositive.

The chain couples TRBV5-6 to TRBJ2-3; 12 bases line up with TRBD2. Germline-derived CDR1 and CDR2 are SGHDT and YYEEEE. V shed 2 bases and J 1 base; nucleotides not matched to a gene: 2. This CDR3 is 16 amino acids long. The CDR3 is CASSFTSGGRTDTQYF. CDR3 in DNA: TGTGCCAGCAGCTTCACTAGCGGGGGGCGCACAGATACGCAGTATTTT.

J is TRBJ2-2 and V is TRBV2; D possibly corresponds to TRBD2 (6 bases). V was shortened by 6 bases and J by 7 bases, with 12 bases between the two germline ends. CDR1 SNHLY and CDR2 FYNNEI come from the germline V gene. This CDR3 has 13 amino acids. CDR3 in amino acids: CASRGGFDGELFF. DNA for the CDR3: TGTGCCAGCAGGGGAGGATTCGACGGGGAGCTGTTTTTT.

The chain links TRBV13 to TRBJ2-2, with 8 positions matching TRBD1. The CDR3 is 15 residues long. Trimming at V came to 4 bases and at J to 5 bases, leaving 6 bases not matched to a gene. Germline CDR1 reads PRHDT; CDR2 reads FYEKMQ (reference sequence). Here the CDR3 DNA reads TGTGCCAGCAGCTCGACAGGGGCCAAAACCGGGGAGCTGTTTTTT. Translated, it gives CASSSTGAKTGELFF.

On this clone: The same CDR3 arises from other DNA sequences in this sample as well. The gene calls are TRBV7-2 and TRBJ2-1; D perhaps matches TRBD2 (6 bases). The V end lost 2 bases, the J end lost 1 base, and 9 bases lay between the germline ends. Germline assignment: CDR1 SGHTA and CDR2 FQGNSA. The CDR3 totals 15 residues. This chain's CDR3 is CASSLRGKSYNEQFF. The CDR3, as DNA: TGTGCCAGCAGCTTACGGGGGAAGTCCTACAATGAGCAGTTCTTC.

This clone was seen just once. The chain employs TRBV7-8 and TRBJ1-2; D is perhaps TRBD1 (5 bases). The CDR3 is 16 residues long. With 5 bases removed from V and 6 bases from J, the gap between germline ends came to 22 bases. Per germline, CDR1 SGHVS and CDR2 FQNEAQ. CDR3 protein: CASSPGGTAAWDGYTF. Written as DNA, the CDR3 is TGTGCCAGCAGCCCAGGCGGGACTGCCGCTTGGGATGGCTACACCTTC.

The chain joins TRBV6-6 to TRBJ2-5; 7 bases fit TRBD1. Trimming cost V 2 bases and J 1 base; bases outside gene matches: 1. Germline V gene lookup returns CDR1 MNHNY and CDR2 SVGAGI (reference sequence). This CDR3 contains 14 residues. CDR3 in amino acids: CASSYGTAQETQYF. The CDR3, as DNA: TGTGCCAGCAGTTACGGGACAGCCCAAGAGACCCAGTACTTC.

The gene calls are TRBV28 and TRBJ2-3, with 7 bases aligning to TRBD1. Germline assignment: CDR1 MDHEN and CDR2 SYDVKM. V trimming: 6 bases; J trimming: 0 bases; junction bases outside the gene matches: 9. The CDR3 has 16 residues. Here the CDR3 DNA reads TGTGCCAGCAGCAACCCCACAGGGGCCAGCACAGATACGCAGTATTTT. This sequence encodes CASSNPTGASTDTQYF.

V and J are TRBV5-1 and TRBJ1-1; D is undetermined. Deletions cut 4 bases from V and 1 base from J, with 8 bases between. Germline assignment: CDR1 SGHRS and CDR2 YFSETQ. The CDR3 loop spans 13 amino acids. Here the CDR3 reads CASSQAGNTEAFF. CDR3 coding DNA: TGCGCCAGCAGCCAAGCAGGGAACACTGAAGCTTTCTTT.

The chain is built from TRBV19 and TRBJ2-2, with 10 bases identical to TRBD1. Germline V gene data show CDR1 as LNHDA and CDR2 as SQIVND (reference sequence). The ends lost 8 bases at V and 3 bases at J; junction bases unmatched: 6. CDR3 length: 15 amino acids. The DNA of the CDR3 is TGTGCCAGTCGGTCCGGGACAGGGGACACCGGGGAGCTGTTTTTT. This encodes CASRSGTGDTGELFF.